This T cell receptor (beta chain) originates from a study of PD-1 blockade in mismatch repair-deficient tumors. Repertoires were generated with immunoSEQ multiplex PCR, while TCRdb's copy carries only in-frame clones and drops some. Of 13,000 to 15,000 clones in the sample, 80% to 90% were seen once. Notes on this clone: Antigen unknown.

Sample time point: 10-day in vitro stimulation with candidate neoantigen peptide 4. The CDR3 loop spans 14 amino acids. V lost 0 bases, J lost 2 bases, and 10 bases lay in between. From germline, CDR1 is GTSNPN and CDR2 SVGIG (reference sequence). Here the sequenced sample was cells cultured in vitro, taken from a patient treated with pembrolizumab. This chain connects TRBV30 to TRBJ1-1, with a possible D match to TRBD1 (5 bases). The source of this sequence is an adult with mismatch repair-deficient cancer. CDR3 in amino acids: CAWSVVGGNTEAFF. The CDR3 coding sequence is TGTGCCTGGAGTGTAGTTGGGGGAAACACTGAAGCTTTCTTT. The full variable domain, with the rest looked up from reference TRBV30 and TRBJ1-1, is SQTIHQWPATLVQPVGSPLSLECTVEGTSNPNLYWYRQAAGRGLQLLFYSVGIGQISSEVPQNLSASRPQDRQFILSSKKLLLSDSGFYLCAWSVVGGNTEAFFGQGTRLTVV.